This TCR beta chain is drawn from a study of T cells in Graves' hyperthyroidism and ophthalmopathy. Study-wide results and limits: The authors' 13 V-J model separated ophthalmopathy from stable hyperthyroidism.

TCR beta CDR3 regions were amplified from RNA transcripts. TCR CDR3 underwent first-round RT-PCR with the HTBI primer set. Each CDR3 protein is one row after TCRdb ran MiXCR on the multiplex PCR reads. The data contain a few hundred thousand distinct CDR3 sequences, less than 20% of them seen just once; the ten biggest clones take up 35% to 50%. This clonotype was observed a few times. What it recognizes is unknown. The TCR comes from a man in his late teens or twenties with Graves' ophthalmopathy. The specimen was blood.

The CDR3 DNA sequence: TGTGCCACCAGACCCCAGGGGTCCTACAATGAGCAGTTCTTC. Translated, it gives CATRPQGSYNEQFF. V gene TRBV15 combines with J gene TRBJ2-1; maybe TRBD1 (6 bases). The V end lost 6 bases, the J end lost 1 base, and 10 bases lay between the germline ends. This CDR3 has 14 amino acids. CDR1 and CDR2 (germline): LNHNV, YYDKDF (reference sequence).